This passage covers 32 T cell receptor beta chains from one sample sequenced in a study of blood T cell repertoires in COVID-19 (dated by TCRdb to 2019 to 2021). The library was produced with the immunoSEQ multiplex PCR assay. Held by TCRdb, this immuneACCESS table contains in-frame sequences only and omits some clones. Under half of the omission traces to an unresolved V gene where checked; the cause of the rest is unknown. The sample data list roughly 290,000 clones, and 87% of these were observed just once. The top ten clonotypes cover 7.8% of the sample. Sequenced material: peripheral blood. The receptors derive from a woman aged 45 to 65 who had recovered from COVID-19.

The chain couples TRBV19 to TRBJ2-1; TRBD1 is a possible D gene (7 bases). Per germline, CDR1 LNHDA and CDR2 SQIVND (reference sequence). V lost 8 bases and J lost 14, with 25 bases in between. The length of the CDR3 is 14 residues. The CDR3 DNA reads TGTGCCAGTTGGGAGGTTAGGAGAGACAGGGTGAAGTTCTTC. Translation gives CASWEVRRDRVKFF.

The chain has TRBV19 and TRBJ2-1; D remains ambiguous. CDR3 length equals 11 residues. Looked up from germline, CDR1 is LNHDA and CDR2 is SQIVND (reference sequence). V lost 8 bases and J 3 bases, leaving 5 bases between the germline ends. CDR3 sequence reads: CASARYNEQFF. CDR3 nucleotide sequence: TGTGCCAGTGCGCGCTACAATGAGCAGTTCTTC.

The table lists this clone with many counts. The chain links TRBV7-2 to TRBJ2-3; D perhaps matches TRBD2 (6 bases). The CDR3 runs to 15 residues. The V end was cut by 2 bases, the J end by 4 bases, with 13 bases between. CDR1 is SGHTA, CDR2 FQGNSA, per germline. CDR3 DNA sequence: TGTGCCAGCAGCTTAAGTCCTGGCGGGGCAGATACGCAGTATTTT. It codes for CASSLSPGGADTQYF.

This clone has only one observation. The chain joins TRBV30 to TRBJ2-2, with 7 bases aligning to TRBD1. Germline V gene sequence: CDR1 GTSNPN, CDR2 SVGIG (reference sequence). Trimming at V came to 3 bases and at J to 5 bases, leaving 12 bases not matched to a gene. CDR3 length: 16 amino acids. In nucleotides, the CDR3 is TGTGCCTGGAGGAGAACCACAGGGGCCCGAACCGGGGAGCTGTTTTTT. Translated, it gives CAWRRTTGARTGELFF.

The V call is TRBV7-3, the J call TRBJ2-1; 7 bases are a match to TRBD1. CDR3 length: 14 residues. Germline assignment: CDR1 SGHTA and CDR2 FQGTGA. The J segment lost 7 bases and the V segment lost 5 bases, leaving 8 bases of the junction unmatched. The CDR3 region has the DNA TGTGCCAGCAGCGAGGGGACAGCCTGGAATGAGCAGTTCTTC. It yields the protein CASSEGTAWNEQFF.

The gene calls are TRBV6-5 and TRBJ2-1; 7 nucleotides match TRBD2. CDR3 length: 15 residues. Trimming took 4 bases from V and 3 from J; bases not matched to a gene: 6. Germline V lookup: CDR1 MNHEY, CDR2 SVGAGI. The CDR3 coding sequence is TGTGCCAGCAGTTCACCGGGGGGAGGCTACAATGAGCAGTTCTTC. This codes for CASSSPGGGYNEQFF.

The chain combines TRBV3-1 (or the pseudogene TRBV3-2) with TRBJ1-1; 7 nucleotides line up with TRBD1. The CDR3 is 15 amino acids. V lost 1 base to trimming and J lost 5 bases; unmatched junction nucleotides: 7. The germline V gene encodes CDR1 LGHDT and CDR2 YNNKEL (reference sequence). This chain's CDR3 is CASSQVQGLVTEAFF. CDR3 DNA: TGTGCCAGCAGCCAAGTACAGGGGCTAGTTACTGAAGCTTTCTTT.

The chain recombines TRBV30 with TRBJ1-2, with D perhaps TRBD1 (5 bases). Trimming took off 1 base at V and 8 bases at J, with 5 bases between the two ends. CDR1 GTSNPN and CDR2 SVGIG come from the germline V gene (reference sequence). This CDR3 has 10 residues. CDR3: CAWSGGGYTF. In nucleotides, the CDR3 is TGTGCCTGGAGTGGGGGCGGCTACACCTTC. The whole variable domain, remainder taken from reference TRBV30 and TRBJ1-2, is SQTIHQWPATLVQPVGSPLSLECTVEGTSNPNLYWYRQAAGRGLQLLFYSVGIGQISSEVPQNLSASRPQDRQFILSSKKLLLSDSGFYLCAWSGGGYTFGSGTRLTVV.

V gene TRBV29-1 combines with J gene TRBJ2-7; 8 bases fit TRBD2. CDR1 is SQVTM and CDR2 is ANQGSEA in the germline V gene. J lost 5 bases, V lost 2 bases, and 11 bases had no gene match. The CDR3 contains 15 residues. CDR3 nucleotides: TGCAGCGTTGAACTAGCGGGCGTTGGTGGCGACGAGCAGTACTTC. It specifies CSVELAGVGGDEQYF.

The CDR3 loop reads CASSQLGQGEAFF. The CDR3 DNA is TGTGCCAGCAGCCAATTAGGACAGGGTGAAGCTTTCTTT. V usage is TRBV3-1 (or the pseudogene TRBV3-2) and J usage is TRBJ1-1; 8 nucleotides align to TRBD1. CDR3 length: 13 residues. V lost 2 bases, J lost 7 bases, and 3 bases stayed unmatched. Germline V lookup: CDR1 LGHDT, CDR2 YNNKEL (reference sequence).

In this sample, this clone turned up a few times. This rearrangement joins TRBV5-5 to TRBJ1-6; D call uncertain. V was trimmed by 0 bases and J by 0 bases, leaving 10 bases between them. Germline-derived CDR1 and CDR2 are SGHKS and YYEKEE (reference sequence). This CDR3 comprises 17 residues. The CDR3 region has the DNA TGTGCCAGCAGCTTGGGAGTCCTTAGCTCCTATAATTCACCCCTCCACTTT. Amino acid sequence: CASSLGVLSSYNSPLHF.

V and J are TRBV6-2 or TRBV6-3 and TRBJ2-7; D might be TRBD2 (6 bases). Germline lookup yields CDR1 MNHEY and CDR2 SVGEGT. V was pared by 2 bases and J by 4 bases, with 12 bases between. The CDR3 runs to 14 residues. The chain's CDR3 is CASSYTSIRYEQYF. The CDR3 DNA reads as TGTGCCAGCAGTTACACTAGCATCCGGTACGAGCAGTACTTC.

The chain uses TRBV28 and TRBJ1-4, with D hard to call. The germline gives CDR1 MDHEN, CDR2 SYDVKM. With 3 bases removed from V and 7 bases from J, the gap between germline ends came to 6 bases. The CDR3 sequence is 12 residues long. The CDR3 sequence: CASSLRGEKLFF. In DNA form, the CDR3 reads TGTGCCAGCAGTTTGAGAGGTGAAAAACTGTTTTTT.

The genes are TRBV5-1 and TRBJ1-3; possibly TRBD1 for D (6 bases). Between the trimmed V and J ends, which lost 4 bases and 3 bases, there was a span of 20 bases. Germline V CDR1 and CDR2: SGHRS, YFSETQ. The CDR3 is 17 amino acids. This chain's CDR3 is CASSLNLGGGNGNTIYF. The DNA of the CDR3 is TGCGCCAGCAGCCTCAACCTGGGAGGGGGGAATGGAAACACCATATATTTT.

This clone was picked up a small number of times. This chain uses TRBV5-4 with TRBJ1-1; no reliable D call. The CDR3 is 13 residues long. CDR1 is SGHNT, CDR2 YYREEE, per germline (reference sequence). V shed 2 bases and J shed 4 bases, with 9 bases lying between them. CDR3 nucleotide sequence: TGTGCCAGCAGCTTATTCACGGGCACTGAAGCTTTCTTT. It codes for CASSLFTGTEAFF.

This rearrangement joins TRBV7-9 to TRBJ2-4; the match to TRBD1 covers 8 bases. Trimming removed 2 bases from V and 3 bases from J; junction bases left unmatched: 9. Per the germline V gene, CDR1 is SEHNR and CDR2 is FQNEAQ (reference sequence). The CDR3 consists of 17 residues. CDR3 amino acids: CASSLQRTGNGKNIQYF. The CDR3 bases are TGTGCCAGCAGCTTACAAAGGACAGGGAACGGCAAAAACATTCAGTACTTC. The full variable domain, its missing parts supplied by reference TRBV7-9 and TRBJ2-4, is DTGVSQNPRHKITKRGQNVTFRCDPISEHNRLYWYRQTLGQGPEFLTYFQNEAQLEKSRLLSDRFSAERPKGSFSTLEIQRTEQGDSAMYLCASSLQRTGNGKNIQYFGAGTRLSVL.

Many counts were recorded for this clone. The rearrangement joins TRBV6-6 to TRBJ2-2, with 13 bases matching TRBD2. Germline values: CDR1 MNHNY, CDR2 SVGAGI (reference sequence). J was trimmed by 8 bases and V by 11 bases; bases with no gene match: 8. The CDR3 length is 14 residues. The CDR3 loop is CAGQLAGGSGELFF. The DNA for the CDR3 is TGTGCCGGGCAACTAGCGGGAGGGTCGGGGGAGCTGTTTTTT.

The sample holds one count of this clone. In nucleotides, the CDR3 is TGTGCCAGCAGTTACTCGGGGTACGGGGCTAATGAAAAACTGTTTTTT. The encoded protein is CASSYSGYGANEKLFF. The genes are TRBV6-5 and TRBJ1-4, with no clear D. Germline values: CDR1 MNHEY, CDR2 SVGAGI. V was clipped by 0 bases and J by 3 bases, with 11 bases between them. This CDR3 comprises 16 residues.

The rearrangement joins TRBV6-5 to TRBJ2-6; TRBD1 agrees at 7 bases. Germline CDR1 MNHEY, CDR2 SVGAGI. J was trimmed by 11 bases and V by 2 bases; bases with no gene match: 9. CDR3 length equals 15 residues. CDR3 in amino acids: CASSYDRDLSHVLTF. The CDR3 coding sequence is TGTGCCAGCAGTTACGACAGGGACCTCAGCCACGTCCTGACTTTC.

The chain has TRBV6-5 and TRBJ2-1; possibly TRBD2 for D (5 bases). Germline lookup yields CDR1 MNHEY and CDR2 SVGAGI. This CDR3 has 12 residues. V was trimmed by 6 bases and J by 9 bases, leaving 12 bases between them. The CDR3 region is CASSRRKGEQFF. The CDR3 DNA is TGTGCCAGCAGCCGGAGGAAGGGTGAGCAGTTCTTC.

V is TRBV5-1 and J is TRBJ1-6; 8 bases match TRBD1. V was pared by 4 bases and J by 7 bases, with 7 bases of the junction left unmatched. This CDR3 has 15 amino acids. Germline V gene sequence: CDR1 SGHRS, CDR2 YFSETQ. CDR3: CASSTSGTGNSPLHF. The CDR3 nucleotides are TGCGCCAGCAGCACCTCGGGGACAGGAAATTCACCCCTCCACTTT.

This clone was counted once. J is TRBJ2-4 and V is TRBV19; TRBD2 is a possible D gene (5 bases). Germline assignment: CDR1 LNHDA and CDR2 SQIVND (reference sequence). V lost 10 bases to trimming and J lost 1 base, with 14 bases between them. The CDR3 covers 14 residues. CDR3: CATSIGGAKNIQYF. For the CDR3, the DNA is TGTGCCACCTCGATCGGCGGGGCCAAAAACATTCAGTACTTC.

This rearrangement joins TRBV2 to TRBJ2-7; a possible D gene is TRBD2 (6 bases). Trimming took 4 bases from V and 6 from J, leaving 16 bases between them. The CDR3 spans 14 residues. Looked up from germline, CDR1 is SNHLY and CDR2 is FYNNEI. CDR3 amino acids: CASSGESGASEQYF. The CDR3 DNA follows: TGTGCCAGCAGTGGGGAATCGGGAGCCTCCGAGCAGTACTTC.

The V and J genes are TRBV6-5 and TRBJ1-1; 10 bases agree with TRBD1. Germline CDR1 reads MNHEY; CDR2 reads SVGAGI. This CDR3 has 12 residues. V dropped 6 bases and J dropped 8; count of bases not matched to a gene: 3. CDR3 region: CASRDRGREAFF. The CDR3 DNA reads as TGTGCCAGCAGAGACAGGGGGCGCGAAGCTTTCTTT.

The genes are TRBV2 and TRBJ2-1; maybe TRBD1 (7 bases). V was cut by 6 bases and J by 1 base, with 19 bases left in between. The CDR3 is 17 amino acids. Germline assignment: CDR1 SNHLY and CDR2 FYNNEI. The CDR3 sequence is CASSGGGGGLSYNEQFF. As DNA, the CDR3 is TGTGCCAGCAGCGGCGGAGGGGGCGGGTTGTCCTACAATGAGCAGTTCTTC.

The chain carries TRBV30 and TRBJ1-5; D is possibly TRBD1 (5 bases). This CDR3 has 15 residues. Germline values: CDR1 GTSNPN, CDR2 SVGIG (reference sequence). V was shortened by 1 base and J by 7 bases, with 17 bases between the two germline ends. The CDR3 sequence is CAWSDGQGSRQPQHF. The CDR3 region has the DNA TGTGCCTGGAGTGACGGGCAGGGATCCCGCCAGCCCCAGCATTTT.

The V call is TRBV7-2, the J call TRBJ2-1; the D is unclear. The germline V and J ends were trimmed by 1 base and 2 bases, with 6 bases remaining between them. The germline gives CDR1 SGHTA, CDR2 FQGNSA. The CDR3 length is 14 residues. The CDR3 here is CASSLGRAYNEQFF. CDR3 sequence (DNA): TGTGCCAGCAGCTTAGGACGGGCCTACAATGAGCAGTTCTTC.

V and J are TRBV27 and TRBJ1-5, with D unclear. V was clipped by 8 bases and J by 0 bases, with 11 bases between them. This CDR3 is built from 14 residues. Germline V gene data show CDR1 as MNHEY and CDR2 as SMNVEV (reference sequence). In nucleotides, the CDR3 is TGTGCCAGCGCGAGGTTCGATAGCAATCAGCCCCAGCATTTT. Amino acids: CASARFDSNQPQHF.

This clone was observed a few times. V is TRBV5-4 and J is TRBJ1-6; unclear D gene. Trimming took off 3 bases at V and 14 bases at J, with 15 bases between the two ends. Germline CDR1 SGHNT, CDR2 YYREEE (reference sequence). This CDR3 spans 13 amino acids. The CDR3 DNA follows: TGTGCCAGCAGCTGGAACACGGGAGGGACCCTCCACTTT. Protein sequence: CASSWNTGGTLHF.

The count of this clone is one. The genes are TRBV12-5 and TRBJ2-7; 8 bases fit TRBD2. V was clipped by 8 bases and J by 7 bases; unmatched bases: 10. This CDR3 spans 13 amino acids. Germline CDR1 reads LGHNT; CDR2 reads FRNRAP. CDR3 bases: TGTGCTAGTAGGGCTAGCGGGTCGGATGAGCAGTACTTC. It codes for CASRASGSDEQYF.

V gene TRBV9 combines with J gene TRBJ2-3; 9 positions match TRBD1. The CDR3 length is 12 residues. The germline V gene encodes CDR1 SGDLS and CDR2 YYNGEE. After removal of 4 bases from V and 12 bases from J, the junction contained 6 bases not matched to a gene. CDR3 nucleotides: TGTGCCAGCAGCTTATCACAGGGGGCTCAGTATTTT. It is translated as CASSLSQGAQYF.

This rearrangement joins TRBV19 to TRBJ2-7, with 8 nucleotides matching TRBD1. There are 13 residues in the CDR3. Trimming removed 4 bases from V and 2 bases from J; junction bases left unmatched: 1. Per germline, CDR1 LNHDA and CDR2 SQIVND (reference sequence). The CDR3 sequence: CASSRDRTYEQYF. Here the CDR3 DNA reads TGTGCCAGTAGTAGGGACAGGACCTACGAGCAGTACTTC.